This entry lists 5 T cell receptor beta chains sequenced from one sample in a study of cytomegalovirus exposure and HLA in healthy donors. Vbeta (60) and Jbeta (13) primers were used in the PCR. Method: immunoSEQ multiplex PCR; TCRdb's copy keeps in-frame clones and lacks some. Counted here are about 82,000 clones, roughly 9.1% occurring once; the ten biggest clones make up around 26%. The sequenced material came from PBMCs. These receptors were obtained from a man aged 55-75 years in good health and CMV-seropositive.

This chain uses TRBV11-2 with TRBJ1-2; TRBD1 might be the D (6 bases). V was clipped by 0 bases and J by 8 bases, with 19 bases between them. The V gene's germline CDR1 is SGHAT and CDR2 FQNNGV. The CDR3 covers 16 residues. The CDR3 here is CASSLDIAGARLGYTF. CDR3 nucleotide sequence: TGTGCCAGCAGCTTAGATATAGCGGGGGCGCGGTTGGGCTACACCTTC. Drawing the rest from reference TRBV11-2 and TRBJ1-2, the complete variable domain is EAGVAQSPRYKIIEKRQSVAFWCNPISGHATLYWYQQILGQGPKLLIQFQNNGVVDDSQLPKDRFSAERLKGVDSTLKIQPAKLEDSAVYLCASSLDIAGARLGYTFGSGTRLTVV.

The table lists this clone with a few counts. Other DNA sequences from this sample encode an identical CDR3 as well. The chain carries TRBV9 and TRBJ2-5, with TRBD1 matching 8 bases. From germline, CDR1 is SGDLS and CDR2 YYNGEE. This CDR3 comprises 15 residues. V shed 0 bases and J 3 bases; nucleotides not matched to a gene: 4. The CDR3 region is CASSVDGTGKETQYF. Written as DNA, the CDR3 is TGTGCCAGCAGCGTAGACGGGACAGGTAAAGAGACCCAGTACTTC.

The table lists this clone with a few counts. The rearrangement links TRBV11-3 to TRBJ2-7; 9 bases are a match to TRBD1. Germline V gives CDR1 SGHNT, CDR2 YENEEA. With 5 bases clipped from V and 4 bases from J, the junction kept 9 bases outside the gene matches. This CDR3 has 15 residues. CDR3 protein: CASSTKGTGTYEQYF. The CDR3 DNA reads as TGTGCCAGCAGCACCAAGGGGACAGGGACTTACGAGCAGTACTTC.

This chain links TRBV6-1 with TRBJ2-1, with 10 bases aligning to TRBD1. The CDR3 runs to 16 residues. Germline loops: CDR1 MNHNS, CDR2 SASEGT. V trimming: 4 bases; J trimming: 2 bases; junction bases outside the gene matches: 5. Here the CDR3 reads CASSGDRGFTYNEQFF. The CDR3 coding sequence is TGTGCCAGCAGTGGGGACAGGGGTTTCACCTACAATGAGCAGTTCTTC.

This clone was seen only a few times. V gene TRBV5-1 combines with J gene TRBJ2-3, with 9 bases fitting TRBD2. The junction had 5 bases not matched to a gene; V was cut back by 3 bases and J by 0 bases. Germline CDR1 and CDR2: SGHRS and YFSETQ. This CDR3 spans 16 amino acids. The CDR3 protein is CASSSWTSASTDTQYF. The CDR3, as DNA: TGCGCCAGCAGCTCCTGGACTAGCGCTAGCACAGATACGCAGTATTTT.